Given below is one TCR beta chain in context. The antigen is unknown. The sample originates from a study of cytotoxic CD8 clonotypes in ibrutinib-treated CLL. Study-level background: Among patients, around 25 responded partially and 2 completely; approximately 14 then stayed remitted and around 12 progressed after median around 70 months.

Findings and limits, study-wide: Sampling times (in sustained-remission versus progressing patients) were not the same. Higher circulating CD8+ T-cell counts strongly accompanied higher baseline clonality, above age-matched healthy donors.

Germline-derived CDR1 and CDR2 are SGHVS and FQNEAQ. CDR3 length: 15 residues. J gave up 2 bases and V 4 bases, and 5 bases lay outside the gene matches. Sequenced by immunoSEQ multiplex PCR; TCRdb stores in-frame clones only, minus some. The sample lists 30,000 to 40,000 clones, 70% occurring once. For TCR beta libraries, about 2 micrograms of genomic DNA were obtained from cryopreserved PBMCs. The sample here was PBMCs, taken at disease progression, from a patient treated with ibrutinib. The genes are TRBV7-8 and TRBJ2-1, with 7 bases matching TRBD2. The source of this sequence is a human donor with chronic lymphocytic leukemia. DNA for the CDR3: TGTGCCAGCAGCTCCAGAGGACTAGCCTACAATGAGCAGTTCTTC. Protein product: CASSSRGLAYNEQFF.